The clone carrying this T cell receptor (beta chain) was counted only a few times. The antigen is undetermined. Germline CDR1 and CDR2: KGHSH and LQKENI. CDR3 size: 16 residues. V was pared by 1 base and J by 3 bases, with 7 bases of the junction left unmatched. CD3+CD4+ and CD3+CD8+ cells were FACS-sorted from thawed unstimulated PBMCs. Measured with immunoSEQ multiplex PCR; TCRdb has only the in-frame clones, and not every one. The data contain tens of thousands of clones, around 75% of them singletons. The data were obtained in a study of T cell clones after liver transplantation. About the research overall: Graft-donor-reactive sequences were compared with third-party-reactive TCRbeta sequences from pre-transplant mixed lymphocyte reactions.

Study conclusions and caveats: Circulating graft-donor-reactive CD4 TCRbeta sequences fell significantly post-transplant in 5 of 8 subjects. Compared with third party-reactive sequences, donor-reactive ones declined more, independent of withdrawal success.

The source material was CD4+ T cells from blood, sampled before liver transplant. This receptor was identified in a human donor who received a liver transplant. J is TRBJ1-1 and V is TRBV18, with 8 nucleotides matching TRBD1. CDR3 sequence: CASSPQAGGWDTEAFF. The CDR3 region has the DNA TGTGCCAGCTCACCACAGGCAGGGGGCTGGGACACTGAAGCTTTCTTT. Supplemented by reference TRBV18 and TRBJ1-1, the full variable domain reads NAGVMQNPRHLVRRRGQEARLRCSPMKGHSHVYWYRQLPEEGLKFMVYLQKENIIDESGMPKERFSAEFPKEGPSILRIQQVVRGDSAAYFCASSPQAGGWDTEAFFGQGTRLTVV.